A selection of T cell receptor beta chains follows, all from one sample in a study of identical twins. One entry per CDR3 protein, called by TCRdb with MiXCR from the 5' RACE reads. The table includes approximately 210,000 distinct CDR3 sequences, around 10% detected once. Material for sequencing was memory (CD45RO+) T cells sorted from blood. The source is a young woman in good health. The CDR3 runs from the conserved cysteine through the conserved F or W. Each record gives: D gene, J gene, clone size, V gene, CDR3 protein, CDR3 DNA. The D gene is left open where the match is weak. Size values are once, few and many counts, or a class for expanded clones, and some rows have none.

d_gene: TRBD2
j_gene: TRBJ2-1
abundance: -
v_gene: TRBV4-2
CDR3aa: CASSQDRSGGLGEQFF
CDR3nt: TGTGCCAGCAGCCAAGATCGGAGCGGGGGTTTGGGTGAGCAGTTCTTC

d_gene: -
j_gene: TRBJ2-1
abundance: many
v_gene: TRBV29-1
CDR3aa: CSVALWGRGDEQFF
CDR3nt: TGCAGCGTTGCCCTCTGGGGACGGGGCGATGAGCAGTTCTTC

d_gene: TRBD2
j_gene: TRBJ2-5
abundance: few
v_gene: TRBV20-1
CDR3aa: CSARGTSGSQETQYF
CDR3nt: TGCAGTGCTAGAGGGACTAGCGGGTCCCAAGAGACCCAGTACTTC

d_gene: -
j_gene: TRBJ2-7
abundance: many
v_gene: TRBV12-3/TRBV12-4
CDR3aa: CASSLVMLYEQYF
CDR3nt: TGTGCCAGCAGTTTAGTCATGCTTTACGAGCAGTACTTC

d_gene: -
j_gene: TRBJ2-5
abundance: few
v_gene: TRBV7-8
CDR3aa: CASSPGDGETQYF
CDR3nt: TGTGCCAGCAGCCCGGGGGACGGGGAGACCCAGTACTTC

d_gene: -
j_gene: TRBJ1-2
abundance: many
v_gene: TRBV20-1
CDR3aa: CSARLTGYTF
CDR3nt: TGCAGTGCTAGGCTCACAGGCTACACCTTC

d_gene: TRBD2
j_gene: TRBJ2-1
abundance: few
v_gene: TRBV10-3
CDR3aa: CAISGTSGGPAGAYNEQFF
CDR3nt: TGTGCCATCAGTGGGACTAGCGGGGGGCCTGCTGGCGCCTACAATGAGCAGTTCTTC

d_gene: -
j_gene: TRBJ2-7
abundance: -
v_gene: TRBV7-2
CDR3aa: CASSGSGHEQYF
CDR3nt: TGTGCCAGCAGTGGAAGCGGTCACGAGCAGTACTTC

d_gene: -
j_gene: TRBJ2-1
abundance: few
v_gene: TRBV5-1
CDR3aa: CASSLLPSNEQFF
CDR3nt: TGCGCCAGCAGCTTGCTCCCGAGCAATGAGCAGTTCTTC

d_gene: -
j_gene: TRBJ2-1
abundance: -
v_gene: TRBV5-1
CDR3aa: CASNSDNEQFF
CDR3nt: TGCGCCAGCAACTCGGACAATGAGCAGTTCTTC

d_gene: -
j_gene: TRBJ1-2
abundance: many
v_gene: TRBV5-1
CDR3aa: CASSLLGREANYGYTF
CDR3nt: TGCGCCAGCAGCTTACTGGGGAGGGAAGCTAACTATGGCTACACCTTC

d_gene: TRBD2
j_gene: TRBJ2-1
abundance: -
v_gene: TRBV13
CDR3aa: CASSKWTSSAYNEQFF
CDR3nt: TGTGCCAGCAGCAAATGGACTAGCAGCGCCTACAATGAGCAGTTCTTC

d_gene: -
j_gene: TRBJ2-4
abundance: -
v_gene: TRBV28
CDR3aa: CASSGGPYIQYF
CDR3nt: TGTGCCAGCAGTGGGGGGCCGTACATTCAGTACTTC

d_gene: -
j_gene: TRBJ2-3
abundance: -
v_gene: TRBV4-3
CDR3aa: CASSQEGRGWDTQYF
CDR3nt: TGCGCCAGCAGCCAAGAGGGGCGGGGCTGGGATACGCAGTATTTT

d_gene: TRBD2
j_gene: TRBJ2-1
abundance: -
v_gene: TRBV20-1
CDR3aa: CSASGTSGYEQFF
CDR3nt: TGCAGTGCTTCAGGGACTAGCGGGTATGAGCAGTTCTTC

d_gene: -
j_gene: TRBJ2-1
abundance: large
v_gene: TRBV4-3
CDR3aa: CASSQDTDGARKQFF
CDR3nt: TGCGCCAGCAGCCAAGATACCGATGGGGCACGGAAGCAGTTCTTC

d_gene: TRBD2
j_gene: TRBJ2-3
abundance: -
v_gene: TRBV20-1
CDR3aa: CSQTLRTRGGTDTQYF
CDR3nt: TGCAGTCAAACCCTCCGGACTAGAGGAGGGACAGATACGCAGTATTTT

d_gene: -
j_gene: TRBJ2-2
abundance: -
v_gene: TRBV7-3
CDR3aa: CASSSRTGASRELFF
CDR3nt: TGTGCCAGCAGCTCACGGACGGGGGCTAGTCGGGAGCTGTTTTTT

d_gene: -
j_gene: TRBJ2-5
abundance: -
v_gene: TRBV5-5
CDR3aa: CASSFRGLETQYF
CDR3nt: TGTGCCAGCAGCTTCCGGGGGCTTGAGACCCAGTACTTC

d_gene: TRBD2
j_gene: TRBJ2-1
abundance: few
v_gene: TRBV18
CDR3aa: CASSTGLAHNEQFF
CDR3nt: TGTGCCAGCTCAACTGGACTAGCCCACAATGAGCAGTTCTTC

d_gene: -
j_gene: TRBJ2-2
abundance: many
v_gene: TRBV7-9
CDR3aa: CASSLELLNGELFF
CDR3nt: TGTGCCAGCAGCTTAGAGTTGCTAAACGGGGAGCTGTTTTTT

d_gene: -
j_gene: TRBJ1-6
abundance: few
v_gene: TRBV6-1
CDR3aa: CASGVGWGRINSPLHF
CDR3nt: TGTGCCAGCGGCGTGGGCTGGGGACGGATTAATTCACCCCTCCACTTT

d_gene: TRBD2
j_gene: TRBJ2-7
abundance: few
v_gene: TRBV7-2
CDR3aa: CASSPAGGVYEQYF
CDR3nt: TGTGCCAGCAGCCCCGCGGGAGGCGTCTACGAGCAGTACTTC

d_gene: -
j_gene: TRBJ2-1
abundance: many
v_gene: TRBV14
CDR3aa: CASSQYSGPTGEQFF
CDR3nt: TGTGCCAGCAGCCAATACAGCGGGCCTACGGGTGAGCAGTTCTTC

d_gene: TRBD2
j_gene: TRBJ2-1
abundance: few
v_gene: TRBV5-1
CDR3aa: CASRKGGTRYNEQFF
CDR3nt: TGCGCCAGCAGAAAGGGAGGGACCCGATACAATGAGCAGTTCTTC

d_gene: -
j_gene: TRBJ2-3
abundance: -
v_gene: TRBV20-1
CDR3aa: CSANAPSTDTQYF
CDR3nt: TGCAGTGCCAATGCCCCCAGCACAGATACGCAGTATTTT

d_gene: -
j_gene: TRBJ2-2
abundance: many
v_gene: TRBV11-2
CDR3aa: CASSSPDVAGELFF
CDR3nt: TGTGCCAGCAGCTCCCCCGACGTCGCCGGGGAGCTGTTTTTT

d_gene: -
j_gene: TRBJ1-2
abundance: -
v_gene: TRBV5-1
CDR3aa: CASSPGPWDTYGYTF
CDR3nt: TGCGCCAGCAGCCCAGGACCTTGGGATACCTATGGCTACACCTTC

d_gene: TRBD2
j_gene: TRBJ2-1
abundance: many
v_gene: TRBV11-2
CDR3aa: CASSLKSGTSGGRTYNEQFF
CDR3nt: TGTGCCAGCAGCTTGAAATCCGGGACTAGCGGGGGGCGAACCTACAATGAGCAGTTCTTC

d_gene: TRBD2
j_gene: TRBJ2-3
abundance: -
v_gene: TRBV6-2/TRBV6-3
CDR3aa: CASWRLATDTQYF
CDR3nt: TGTGCCAGCTGGAGACTAGCTACAGATACGCAGTATTTT

d_gene: TRBD2
j_gene: TRBJ2-3
abundance: -
v_gene: TRBV5-1
CDR3aa: CASSTAGTSGADTQYF
CDR3nt: TGCGCCAGCAGCACCGCCGGGACTAGCGGGGCAGATACGCAGTATTTT

d_gene: -
j_gene: TRBJ2-5
abundance: many
v_gene: TRBV5-1
CDR3aa: CASSLVGTQETQYF
CDR3nt: TGCGCCAGCAGCTTGGTGGGCACACAAGAGACCCAGTACTTC

d_gene: -
j_gene: TRBJ1-5
abundance: -
v_gene: TRBV9
CDR3aa: CASSVEYNQPQHF
CDR3nt: TGTGCCAGCAGCGTGGAATACAATCAGCCCCAGCATTTT

d_gene: TRBD1
j_gene: TRBJ2-1
abundance: many
v_gene: TRBV20-1
CDR3aa: CSATDRVSYNEQFF
CDR3nt: TGCAGTGCTACGGACAGGGTGTCCTACAATGAGCAGTTCTTC

d_gene: -
j_gene: TRBJ2-3
abundance: few
v_gene: TRBV29-1
CDR3aa: CSVVKIALTDTQYF
CDR3nt: TGCAGCGTGGTAAAGATAGCCCTCACAGATACGCAGTATTTT

d_gene: -
j_gene: TRBJ2-1
abundance: many
v_gene: TRBV3-1
CDR3aa: CASSQGDYNEQFF
CDR3nt: TGTGCCAGCAGCCAAGGGGACTACAATGAGCAGTTCTTC

d_gene: -
j_gene: TRBJ2-3
abundance: -
v_gene: TRBV20-1
CDR3aa: CSAVSTDTQYF
CDR3nt: TGCAGTGCTGTCAGCACAGATACGCAGTATTTT

d_gene: TRBD2
j_gene: TRBJ2-5
abundance: -
v_gene: TRBV20-1
CDR3aa: CSAYGAGLAGGETQYF
CDR3nt: TGCAGTGCCTACGGTGCGGGACTAGCGGGAGGGGAGACCCAGTACTTC

d_gene: -
j_gene: TRBJ2-5
abundance: few
v_gene: TRBV30
CDR3aa: CAWSVLARGETQYF
CDR3nt: TGTGCCTGGAGTGTACTTGCTAGGGGGGAGACCCAGTACTTC

d_gene: -
j_gene: TRBJ2-7
abundance: -
v_gene: TRBV10-3
CDR3aa: CAMSTATYEQYF
CDR3nt: TGTGCCATGTCGACAGCGACCTACGAGCAGTACTTC

d_gene: -
j_gene: TRBJ2-7
abundance: -
v_gene: TRBV4-1
CDR3aa: CASSPRGLIYEQYF
CDR3nt: TGCGCCAGCAGCCCTCGGGGCCTCATATACGAGCAGTACTTC

d_gene: TRBD1
j_gene: TRBJ2-1
abundance: -
v_gene: TRBV6-5
CDR3aa: CASSSRTGIYNEQFF
CDR3nt: TGTGCCAGCAGTTCTAGGACAGGGATATACAATGAGCAGTTCTTC

d_gene: TRBD1
j_gene: TRBJ2-5
abundance: -
v_gene: TRBV20-1
CDR3aa: CSARILGQGQETQYF
CDR3nt: TGCAGTGCTAGAATATTAGGACAGGGACAAGAGACCCAGTACTTC

d_gene: TRBD1
j_gene: TRBJ1-5
abundance: many
v_gene: TRBV6-1
CDR3aa: CASSARGSNQPQHF
CDR3nt: TGTGCCAGCAGTGCCAGGGGGAGCAATCAGCCCCAGCATTTT

d_gene: TRBD2
j_gene: TRBJ2-7
abundance: -
v_gene: TRBV4-3
CDR3aa: CASSLKSGRHSYEQYF
CDR3nt: TGCGCCAGCAGCCTGAAGAGCGGGAGACACTCCTACGAGCAGTACTTC